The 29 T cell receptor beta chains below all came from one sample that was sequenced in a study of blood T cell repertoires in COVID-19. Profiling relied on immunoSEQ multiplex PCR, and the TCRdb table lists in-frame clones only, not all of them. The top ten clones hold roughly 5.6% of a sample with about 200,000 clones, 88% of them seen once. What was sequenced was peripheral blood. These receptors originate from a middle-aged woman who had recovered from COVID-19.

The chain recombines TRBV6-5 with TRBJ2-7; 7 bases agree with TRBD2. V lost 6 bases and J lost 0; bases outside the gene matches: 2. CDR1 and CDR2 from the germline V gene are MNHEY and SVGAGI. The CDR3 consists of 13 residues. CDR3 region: CASRRGSSYEQYF. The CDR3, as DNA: TGTGCCAGCAGGCGGGGGAGCTCCTACGAGCAGTACTTC.

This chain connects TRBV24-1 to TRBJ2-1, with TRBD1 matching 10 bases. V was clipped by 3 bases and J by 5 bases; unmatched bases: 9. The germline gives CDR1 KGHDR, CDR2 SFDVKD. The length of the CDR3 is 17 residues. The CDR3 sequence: CATSDPLGGTGDNEQFF. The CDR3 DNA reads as TGTGCCACCAGTGATCCCCTTGGCGGGACAGGGGACAATGAGCAGTTCTTC.

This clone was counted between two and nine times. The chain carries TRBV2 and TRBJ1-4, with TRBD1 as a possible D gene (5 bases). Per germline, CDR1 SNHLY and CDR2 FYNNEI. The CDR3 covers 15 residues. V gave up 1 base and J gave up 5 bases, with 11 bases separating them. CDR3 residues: CASSEVGVVNEKLFF. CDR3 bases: TGTGCCAGCAGTGAAGTAGGGGTGGTGAATGAAAAACTGTTTTTT.

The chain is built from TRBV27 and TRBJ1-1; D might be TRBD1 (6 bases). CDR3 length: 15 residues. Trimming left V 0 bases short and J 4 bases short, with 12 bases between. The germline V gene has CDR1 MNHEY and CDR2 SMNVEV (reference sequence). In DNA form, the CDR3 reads TGTGCCAGCAGTTTATCACGGCAGGGGACCACTGAAGCTTTCTTT. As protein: CASSLSRQGTTEAFF.

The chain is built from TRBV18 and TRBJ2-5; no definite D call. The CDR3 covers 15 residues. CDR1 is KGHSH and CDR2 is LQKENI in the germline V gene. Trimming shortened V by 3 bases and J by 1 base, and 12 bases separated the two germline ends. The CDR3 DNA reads TGTGCCAGCTCACCGCCTGGCCAGGCCCAAGAGACCCAGTACTTC. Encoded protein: CASSPPGQAQETQYF.

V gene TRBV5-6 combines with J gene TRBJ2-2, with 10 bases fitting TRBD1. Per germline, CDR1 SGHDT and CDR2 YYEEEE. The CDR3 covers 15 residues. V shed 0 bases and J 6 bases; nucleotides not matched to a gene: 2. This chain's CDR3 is CASSLVDRGSGELFF. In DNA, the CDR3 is TGTGCCAGCAGCTTGGTGGACAGGGGGTCCGGGGAGCTGTTTTTT.

In DNA, the CDR3 is TGTGCCACCAGTCTCTCCGGGACAGGGGCAACCAACGTCCTGACTTTC. Translating gives CATSLSGTGATNVLTF. The chain joins TRBV24-1 to TRBJ2-6; 10 nucleotides match TRBD1. Germline V gene sequence: CDR1 KGHDR, CDR2 SFDVKD. The ends lost 6 bases at V and 8 bases at J; junction bases unmatched: 9. CDR3 length equals 16 residues.

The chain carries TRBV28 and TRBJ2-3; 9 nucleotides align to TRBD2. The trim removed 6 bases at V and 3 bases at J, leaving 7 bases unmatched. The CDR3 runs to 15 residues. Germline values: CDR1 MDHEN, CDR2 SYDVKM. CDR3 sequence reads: CASSPRGRGTDTQYF. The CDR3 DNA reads TGTGCCAGCAGCCCCCGCGGGAGGGGTACAGATACGCAGTATTTT.

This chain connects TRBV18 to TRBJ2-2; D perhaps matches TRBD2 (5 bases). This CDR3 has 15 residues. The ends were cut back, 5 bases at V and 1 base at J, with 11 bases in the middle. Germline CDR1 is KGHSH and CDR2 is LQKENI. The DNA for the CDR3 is TGTGCCAGCTCATCGGGAACTGGGAACACCGGGGAGCTGTTTTTT. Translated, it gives CASSSGTGNTGELFF.

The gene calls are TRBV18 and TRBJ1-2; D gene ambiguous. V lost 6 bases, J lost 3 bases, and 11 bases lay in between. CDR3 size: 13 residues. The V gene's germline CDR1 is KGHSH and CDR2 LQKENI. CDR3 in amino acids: CASSERRDYGYTF. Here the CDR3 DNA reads TGTGCCAGCTCCGAAAGACGGGACTATGGCTACACCTTC.

CDR3 sequence: CATSRARERAEAFF. The CDR3 nucleotides read TGTGCCACCAGCAGGGCGAGGGAGAGGGCTGAAGCTTTCTTT. The chain recombines TRBV15 with TRBJ1-1; D not certain. Trimming removed 3 bases from V and 6 bases from J, with 14 bases in between. CDR3 length: 14 residues. In germline, CDR1 is LNHNV, CDR2 YYDKDF (reference sequence).

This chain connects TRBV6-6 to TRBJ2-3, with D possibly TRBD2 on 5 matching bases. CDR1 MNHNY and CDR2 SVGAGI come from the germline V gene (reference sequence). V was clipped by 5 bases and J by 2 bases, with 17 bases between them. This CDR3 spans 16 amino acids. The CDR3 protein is CASSPASSGYTDTQYF. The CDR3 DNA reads TGTGCCAGCAGTCCCGCCTCCAGCGGATACACAGATACGCAGTATTTT.

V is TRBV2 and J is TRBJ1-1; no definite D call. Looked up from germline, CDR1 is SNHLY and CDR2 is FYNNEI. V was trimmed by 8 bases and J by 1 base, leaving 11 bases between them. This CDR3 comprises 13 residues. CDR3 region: CASHLEWNTEAFF. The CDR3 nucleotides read TGTGCCAGCCACCTCGAGTGGAACACTGAAGCTTTCTTT. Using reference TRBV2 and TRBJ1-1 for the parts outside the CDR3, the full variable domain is EPEVTQTPSHQVTQMGQEVILRCVPISNHLYFYWYRQILGQKVEFLVSFYNNEISEKSEIFDDQFSVERPDGSNFTLKIRSTKLEDSAMYFCASHLEWNTEAFFGQGTRLTVV.

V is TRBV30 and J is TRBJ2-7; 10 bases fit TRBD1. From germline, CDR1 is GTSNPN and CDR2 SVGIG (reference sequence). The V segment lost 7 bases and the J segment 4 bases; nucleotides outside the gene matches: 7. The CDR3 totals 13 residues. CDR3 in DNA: TGTGCCTATACGGACAGGGGGTATTACGAGCAGTACTTC. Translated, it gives CAYTDRGYYEQYF.

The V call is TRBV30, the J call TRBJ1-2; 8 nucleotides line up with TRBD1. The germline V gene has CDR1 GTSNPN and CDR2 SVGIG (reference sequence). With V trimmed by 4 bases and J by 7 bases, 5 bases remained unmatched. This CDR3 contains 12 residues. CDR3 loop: CAWTGGVGGYTF. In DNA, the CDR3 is TGTGCCTGGACAGGGGGCGTTGGTGGCTACACCTTC. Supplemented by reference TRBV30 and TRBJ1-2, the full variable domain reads SQTIHQWPATLVQPVGSPLSLECTVEGTSNPNLYWYRQAAGRGLQLLFYSVGIGQISSEVPQNLSASRPQDRQFILSSKKLLLSDSGFYLCAWTGGVGGYTFGSGTRLTVV.

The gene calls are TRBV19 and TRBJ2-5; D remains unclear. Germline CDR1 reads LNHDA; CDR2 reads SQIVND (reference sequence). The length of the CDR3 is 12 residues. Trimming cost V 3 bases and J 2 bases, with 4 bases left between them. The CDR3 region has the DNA TGTGCCAGTAGTATCAAACAAGAGACCCAGTACTTC. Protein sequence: CASSIKQETQYF.

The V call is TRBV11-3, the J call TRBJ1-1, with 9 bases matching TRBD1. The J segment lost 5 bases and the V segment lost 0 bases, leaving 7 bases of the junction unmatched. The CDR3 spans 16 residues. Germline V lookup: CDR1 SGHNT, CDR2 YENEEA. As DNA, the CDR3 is TGTGCCAGCAGCTTAGAGGGAACAGGGGGCCGGACTGAAGCTTTCTTT. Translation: CASSLEGTGGRTEAFF. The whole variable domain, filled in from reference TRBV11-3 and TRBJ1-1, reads EAGVVQSPRYKIIEKKQPVAFWCNPISGHNTLYWYLQNLGQGPELLIRYENEEAVDDSQLPKDRFSAERLKGVDSTLKIQPAELGDSAVYLCASSLEGTGGRTEAFFGQGTRLTVV.

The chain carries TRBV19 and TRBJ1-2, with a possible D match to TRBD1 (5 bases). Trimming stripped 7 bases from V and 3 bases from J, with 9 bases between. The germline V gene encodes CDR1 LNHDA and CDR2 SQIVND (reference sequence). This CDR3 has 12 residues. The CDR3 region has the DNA TGTGCCAGTAACACAGGAGACTATGGCTACACCTTC. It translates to CASNTGDYGYTF.

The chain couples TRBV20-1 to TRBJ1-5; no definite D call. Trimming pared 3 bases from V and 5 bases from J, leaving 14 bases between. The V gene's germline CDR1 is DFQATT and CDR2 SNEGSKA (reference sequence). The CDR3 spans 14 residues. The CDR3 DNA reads TGCAGTGCTAGTAACAGCCTCACGGATCAGCCCCAGCATTTT. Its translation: CSASNSLTDQPQHF.

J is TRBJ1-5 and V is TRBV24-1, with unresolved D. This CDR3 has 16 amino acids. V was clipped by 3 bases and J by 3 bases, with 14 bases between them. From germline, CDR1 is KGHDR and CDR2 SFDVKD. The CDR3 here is CATSDKREGANQPQHF. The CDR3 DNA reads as TGTGCCACCAGTGATAAGAGGGAAGGAGCCAATCAGCCCCAGCATTTT.

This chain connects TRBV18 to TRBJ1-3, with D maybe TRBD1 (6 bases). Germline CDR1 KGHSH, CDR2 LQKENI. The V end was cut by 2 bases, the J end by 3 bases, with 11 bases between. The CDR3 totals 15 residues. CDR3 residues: CASSPGGAYGNTIYF. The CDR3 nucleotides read TGTGCCAGCTCACCAGGGGGCGCTTATGGAAACACCATATATTTT. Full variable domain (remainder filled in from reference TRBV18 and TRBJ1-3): NAGVMQNPRHLVRRRGQEARLRCSPMKGHSHVYWYRQLPEEGLKFMVYLQKENIIDESGMPKERFSAEFPKEGPSILRIQQVVRGDSAAYFCASSPGGAYGNTIYFGEGSWLTVV.

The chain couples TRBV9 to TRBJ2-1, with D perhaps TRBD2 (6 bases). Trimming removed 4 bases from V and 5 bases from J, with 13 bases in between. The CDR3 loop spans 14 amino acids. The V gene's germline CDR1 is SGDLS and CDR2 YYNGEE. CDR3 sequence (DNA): TGTGCCAGCAGCCCGCGGGACTCGCACAATGAGCAGTTCTTC. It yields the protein CASSPRDSHNEQFF.

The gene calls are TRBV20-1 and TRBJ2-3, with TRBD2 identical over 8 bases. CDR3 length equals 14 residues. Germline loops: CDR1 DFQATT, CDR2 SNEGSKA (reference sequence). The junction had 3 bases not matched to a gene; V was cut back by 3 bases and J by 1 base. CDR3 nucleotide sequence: TGCAGTGCTAGTCTGGGACTAGGCACAGATACGCAGTATTTT. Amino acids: CSASLGLGTDTQYF.

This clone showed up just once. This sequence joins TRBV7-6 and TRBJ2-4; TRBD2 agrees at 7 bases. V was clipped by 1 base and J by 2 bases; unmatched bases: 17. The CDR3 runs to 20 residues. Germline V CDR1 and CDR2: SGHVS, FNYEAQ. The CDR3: CASSLVRGSPAGESKNIQYF. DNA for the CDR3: TGTGCCAGCAGCTTAGTACGGGGAAGTCCGGCGGGAGAATCCAAAAACATTCAGTACTTC.

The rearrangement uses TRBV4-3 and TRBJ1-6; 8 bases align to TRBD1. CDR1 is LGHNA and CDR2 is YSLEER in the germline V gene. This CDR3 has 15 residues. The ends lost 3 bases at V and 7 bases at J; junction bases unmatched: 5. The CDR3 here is CASSHSDRGNSPLHF. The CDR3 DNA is TGCGCCAGCAGCCATTCTGACAGGGGCAATTCACCCCTCCACTTT.

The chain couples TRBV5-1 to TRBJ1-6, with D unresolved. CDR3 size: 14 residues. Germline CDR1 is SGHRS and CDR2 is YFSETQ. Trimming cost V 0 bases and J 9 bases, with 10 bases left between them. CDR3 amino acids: CASSLATAGSPLHF. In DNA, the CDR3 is TGCGCCAGCAGCTTGGCCACGGCGGGTTCACCCCTCCACTTT.

The CDR3 sequence: CASSLLTYEQYF. Here the CDR3 DNA reads TGTGCCAGCAGTTTACTTACCTACGAGCAGTACTTC. This chain connects TRBV12-3 or TRBV12-4 to TRBJ2-7; D ambiguous. This CDR3 contains 12 residues. The V end lost 2 bases, the J end lost 2 bases, and 4 bases lay between the germline ends.

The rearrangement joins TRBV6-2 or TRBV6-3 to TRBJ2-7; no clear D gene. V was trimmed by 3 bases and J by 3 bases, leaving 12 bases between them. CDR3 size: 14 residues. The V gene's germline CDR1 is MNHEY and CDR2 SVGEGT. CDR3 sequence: CASSYQDFVYEQYF. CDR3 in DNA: TGTGCCAGCAGTTATCAAGACTTCGTCTACGAGCAGTACTTC.

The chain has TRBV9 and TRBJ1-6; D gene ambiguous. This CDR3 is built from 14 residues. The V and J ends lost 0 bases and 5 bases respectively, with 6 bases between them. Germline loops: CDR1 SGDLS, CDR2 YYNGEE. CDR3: CASSVGQNNSPLHF. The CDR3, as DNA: TGTGCCAGCAGCGTAGGTCAGAATAATTCACCCCTCCACTTT.